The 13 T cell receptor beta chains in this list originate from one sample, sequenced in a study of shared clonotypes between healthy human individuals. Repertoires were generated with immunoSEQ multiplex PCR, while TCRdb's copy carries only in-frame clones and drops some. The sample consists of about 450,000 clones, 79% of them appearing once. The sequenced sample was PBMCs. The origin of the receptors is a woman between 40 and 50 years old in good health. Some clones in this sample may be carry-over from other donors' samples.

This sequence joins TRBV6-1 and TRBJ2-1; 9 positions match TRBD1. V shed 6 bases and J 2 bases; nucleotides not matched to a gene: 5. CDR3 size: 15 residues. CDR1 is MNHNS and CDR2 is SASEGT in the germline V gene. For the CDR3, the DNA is TGTGCCAGCAGGAAGGGACAGGGCCCCTACAATGAGCAGTTCTTC. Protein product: CASRKGQGPYNEQFF.

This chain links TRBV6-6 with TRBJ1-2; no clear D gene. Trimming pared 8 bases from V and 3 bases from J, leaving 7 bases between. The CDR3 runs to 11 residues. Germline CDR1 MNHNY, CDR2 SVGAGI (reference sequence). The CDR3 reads CASRLDYGYTF. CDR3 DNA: TGTGCCAGCCGCCTCGACTATGGCTACACCTTC.

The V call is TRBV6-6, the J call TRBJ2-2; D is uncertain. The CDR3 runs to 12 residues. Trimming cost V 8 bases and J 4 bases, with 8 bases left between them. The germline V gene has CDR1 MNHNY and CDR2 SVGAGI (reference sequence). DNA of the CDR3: TGTGCCAGCCAGTCGGGCACCGGGGAGCTGTTTTTT. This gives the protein CASQSGTGELFF.

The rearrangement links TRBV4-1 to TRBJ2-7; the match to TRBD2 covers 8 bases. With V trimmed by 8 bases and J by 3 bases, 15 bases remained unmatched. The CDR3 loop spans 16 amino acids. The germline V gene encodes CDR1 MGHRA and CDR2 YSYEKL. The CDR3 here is CASLEEREYRIYEQYF. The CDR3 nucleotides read TGCGCCAGCCTCGAGGAGCGGGAGTATCGAATCTACGAGCAGTACTTC.

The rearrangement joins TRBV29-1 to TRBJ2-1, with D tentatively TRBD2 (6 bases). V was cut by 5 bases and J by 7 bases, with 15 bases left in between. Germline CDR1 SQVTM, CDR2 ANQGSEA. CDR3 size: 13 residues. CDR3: CSVRRRLENEQFF. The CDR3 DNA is TGCAGCGTTCGCCGAAGACTAGAGAATGAGCAGTTCTTC.

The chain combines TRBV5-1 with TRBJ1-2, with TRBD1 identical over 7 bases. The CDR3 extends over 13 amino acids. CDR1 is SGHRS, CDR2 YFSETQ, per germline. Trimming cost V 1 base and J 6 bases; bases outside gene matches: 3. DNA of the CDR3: TGCGCCAGCAGCTTGACAGGGGCAAATGGCTACACCTTC. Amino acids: CASSLTGANGYTF.

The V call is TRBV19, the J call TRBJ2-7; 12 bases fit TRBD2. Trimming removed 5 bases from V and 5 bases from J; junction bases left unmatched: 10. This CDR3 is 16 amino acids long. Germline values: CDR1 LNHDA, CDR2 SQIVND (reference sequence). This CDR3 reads CASSPLTSGSIHEQYF. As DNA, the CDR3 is TGTGCCAGTAGTCCCCTGACTAGCGGGAGTATCCACGAGCAGTACTTC.

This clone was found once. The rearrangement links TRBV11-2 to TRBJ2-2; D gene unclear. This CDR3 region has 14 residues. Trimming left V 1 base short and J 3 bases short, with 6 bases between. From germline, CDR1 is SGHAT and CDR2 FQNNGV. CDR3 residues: CASSLVLDTGELFF. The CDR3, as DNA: TGTGCCAGCAGCTTAGTACTCGACACCGGGGAGCTGTTTTTT.

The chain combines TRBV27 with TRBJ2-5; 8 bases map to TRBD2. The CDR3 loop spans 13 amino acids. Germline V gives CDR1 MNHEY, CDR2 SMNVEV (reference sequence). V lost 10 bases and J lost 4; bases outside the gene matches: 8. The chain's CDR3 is CATNPTSGETQYF. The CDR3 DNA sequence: TGTGCCACCAACCCCACTAGCGGAGAGACCCAGTACTTC.

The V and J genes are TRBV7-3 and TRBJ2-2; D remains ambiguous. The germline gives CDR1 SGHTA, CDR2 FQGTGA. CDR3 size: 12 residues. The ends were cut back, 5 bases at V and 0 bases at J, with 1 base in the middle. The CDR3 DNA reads TGTGCCAGCAGCACGAACACCGGGGAGCTGTTTTTT. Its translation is CASSTNTGELFF. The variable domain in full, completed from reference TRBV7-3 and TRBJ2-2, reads GAGVSQTPSNKVTEKGKYVELRCDPISGHTALYWYRQSLGQGPEFLIYFQGTGAADDSGLPNDRFFAVRPEGSVSTLKIQRTERGDSAVYLCASSTNTGELFFGEGSRLTVL.

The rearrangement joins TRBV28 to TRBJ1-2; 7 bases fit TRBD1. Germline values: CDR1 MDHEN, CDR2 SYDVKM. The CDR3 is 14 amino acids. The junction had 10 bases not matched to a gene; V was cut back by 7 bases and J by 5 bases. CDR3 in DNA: TGTGCCAGCAAGTCAGGGGGGACAGAGTATGGCTACACCTTC. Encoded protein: CASKSGGTEYGYTF.

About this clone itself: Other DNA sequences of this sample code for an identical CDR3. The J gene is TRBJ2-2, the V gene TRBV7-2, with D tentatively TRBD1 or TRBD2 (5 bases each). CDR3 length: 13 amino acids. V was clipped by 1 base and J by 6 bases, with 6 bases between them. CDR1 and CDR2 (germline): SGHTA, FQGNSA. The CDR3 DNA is TGTGCCAGCAGCTTAGGGGGGTCCGGGGAGCTGTTTTTT. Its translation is CASSLGGSGELFF.

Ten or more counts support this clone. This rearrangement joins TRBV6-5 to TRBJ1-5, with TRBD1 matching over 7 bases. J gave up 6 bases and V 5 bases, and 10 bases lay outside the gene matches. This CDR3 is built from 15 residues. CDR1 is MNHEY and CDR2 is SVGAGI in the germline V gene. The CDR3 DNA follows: TGTGCCAGCAGTGGGCAGACAGGGCATAGTCAGCCCCAGCATTTT. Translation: CASSGQTGHSQPQHF.